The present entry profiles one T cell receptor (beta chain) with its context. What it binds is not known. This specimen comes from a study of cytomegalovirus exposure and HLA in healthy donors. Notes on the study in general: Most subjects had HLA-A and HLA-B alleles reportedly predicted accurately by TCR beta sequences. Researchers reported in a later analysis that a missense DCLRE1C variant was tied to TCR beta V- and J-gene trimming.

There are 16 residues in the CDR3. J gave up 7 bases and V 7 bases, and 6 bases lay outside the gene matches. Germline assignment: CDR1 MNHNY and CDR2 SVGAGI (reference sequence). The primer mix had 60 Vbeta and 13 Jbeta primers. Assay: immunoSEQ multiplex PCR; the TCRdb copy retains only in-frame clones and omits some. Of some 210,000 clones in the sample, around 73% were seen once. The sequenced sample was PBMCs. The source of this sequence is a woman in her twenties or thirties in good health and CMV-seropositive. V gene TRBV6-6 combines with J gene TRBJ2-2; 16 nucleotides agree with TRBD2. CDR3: CASKTGTSGRGGELFF. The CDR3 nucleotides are TGTGCCAGCAAGACCGGGACTAGCGGGAGGGGCGGGGAGCTGTTTTTT.